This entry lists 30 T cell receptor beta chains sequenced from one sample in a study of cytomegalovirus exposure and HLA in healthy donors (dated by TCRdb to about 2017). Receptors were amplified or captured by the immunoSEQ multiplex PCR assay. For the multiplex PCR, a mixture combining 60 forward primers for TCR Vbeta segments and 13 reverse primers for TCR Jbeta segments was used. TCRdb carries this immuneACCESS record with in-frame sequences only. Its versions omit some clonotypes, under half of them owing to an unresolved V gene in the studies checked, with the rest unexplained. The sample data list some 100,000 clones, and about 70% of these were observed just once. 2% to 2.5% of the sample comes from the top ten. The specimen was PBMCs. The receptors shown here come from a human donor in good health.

The CDR3 nucleotides read TGCAGCGGGGGGCCAACTAATGAAAAACTGTTTTTT. It yields the protein CSGGPTNEKLFF. The J gene is TRBJ1-4, the V gene TRBV29-1, with a weak D call TRBD1 (6 bases). Germline CDR1 reads SQVTM; CDR2 reads ANQGSEA. The CDR3 covers 12 residues. Trimming pared 7 bases from V and 0 bases from J, leaving 6 bases between.

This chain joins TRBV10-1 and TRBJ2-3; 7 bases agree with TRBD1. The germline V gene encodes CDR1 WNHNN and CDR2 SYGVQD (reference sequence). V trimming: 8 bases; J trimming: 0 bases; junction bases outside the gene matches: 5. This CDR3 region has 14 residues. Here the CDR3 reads CASGDSRSTDTQYF. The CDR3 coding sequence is TGCGCCAGCGGGGACAGCCGTAGCACAGATACGCAGTATTTT.

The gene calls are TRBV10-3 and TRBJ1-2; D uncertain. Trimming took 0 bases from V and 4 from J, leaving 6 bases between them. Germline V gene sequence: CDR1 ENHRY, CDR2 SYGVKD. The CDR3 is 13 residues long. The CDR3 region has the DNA TGTGCCATCAGTGAGTCTAGTCCCTATGGCTACACCTTC. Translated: CAISESSPYGYTF.

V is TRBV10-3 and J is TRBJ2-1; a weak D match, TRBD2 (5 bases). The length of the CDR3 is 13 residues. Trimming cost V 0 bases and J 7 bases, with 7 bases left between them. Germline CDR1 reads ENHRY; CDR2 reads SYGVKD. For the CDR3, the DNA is TGTGCCATCAGTGAGTCCCCGGGGAATGAGCAGTTCTTC. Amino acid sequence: CAISESPGNEQFF.

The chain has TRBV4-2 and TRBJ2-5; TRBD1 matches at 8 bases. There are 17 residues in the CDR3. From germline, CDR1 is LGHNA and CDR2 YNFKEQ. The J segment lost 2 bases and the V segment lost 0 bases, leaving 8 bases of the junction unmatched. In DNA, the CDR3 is TGTGCCAGCAGCCAAGATCAGGGGGCGAGTCGACAAGAGACCCAGTACTTC. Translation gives CASSQDQGASRQETQYF.

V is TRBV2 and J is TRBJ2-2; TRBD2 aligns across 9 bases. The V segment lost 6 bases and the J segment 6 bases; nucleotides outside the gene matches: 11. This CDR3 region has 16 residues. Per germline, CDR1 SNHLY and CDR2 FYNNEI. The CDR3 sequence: CASRAGTSFYAGELFF. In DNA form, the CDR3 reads TGTGCCAGCAGAGCCGGGACTAGCTTCTACGCCGGGGAGCTGTTTTTT.

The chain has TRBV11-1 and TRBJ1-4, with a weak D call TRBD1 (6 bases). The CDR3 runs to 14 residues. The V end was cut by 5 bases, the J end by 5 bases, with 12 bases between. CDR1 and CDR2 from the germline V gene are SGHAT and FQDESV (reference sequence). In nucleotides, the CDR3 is TGTGCCAGCAGCGCCGCCGGGACAAATGAAAAACTGTTTTTT. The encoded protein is CASSAAGTNEKLFF.

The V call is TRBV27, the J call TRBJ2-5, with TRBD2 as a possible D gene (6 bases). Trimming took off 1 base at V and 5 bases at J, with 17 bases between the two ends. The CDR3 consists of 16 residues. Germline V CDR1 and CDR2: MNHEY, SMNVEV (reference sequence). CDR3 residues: CASSLWLGDSRETQYF. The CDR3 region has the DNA TGTGCCAGCAGTTTATGGTTAGGGGACTCGAGGGAGACCCAGTACTTC.

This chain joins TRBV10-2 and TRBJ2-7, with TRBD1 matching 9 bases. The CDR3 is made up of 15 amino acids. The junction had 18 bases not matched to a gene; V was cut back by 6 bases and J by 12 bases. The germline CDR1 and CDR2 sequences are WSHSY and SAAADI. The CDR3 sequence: CASSGVLGQGPNTYF. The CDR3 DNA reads TGCGCCAGCAGCGGAGTCCTGGGACAGGGACCCAATACGTACTTC.

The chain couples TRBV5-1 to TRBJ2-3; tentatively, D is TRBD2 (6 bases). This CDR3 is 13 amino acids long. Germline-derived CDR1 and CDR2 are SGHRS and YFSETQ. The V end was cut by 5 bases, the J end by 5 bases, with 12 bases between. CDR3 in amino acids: CASSPPGLDTQYF. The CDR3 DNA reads TGCGCCAGCAGTCCCCCGGGACTAGATACGCAGTATTTT.

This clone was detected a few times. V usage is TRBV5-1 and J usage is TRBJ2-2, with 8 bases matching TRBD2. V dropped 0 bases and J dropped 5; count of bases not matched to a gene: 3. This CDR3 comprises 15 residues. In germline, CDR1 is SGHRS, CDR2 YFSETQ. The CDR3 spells CASSLGSGKTGELFF. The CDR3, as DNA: TGCGCCAGCAGCTTGGGTAGCGGGAAGACCGGGGAGCTGTTTTTT.

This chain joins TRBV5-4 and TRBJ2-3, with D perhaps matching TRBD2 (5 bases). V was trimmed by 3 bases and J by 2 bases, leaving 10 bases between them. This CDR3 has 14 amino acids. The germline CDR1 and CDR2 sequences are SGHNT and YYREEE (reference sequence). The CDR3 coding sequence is TGTGCCAGCAGCTCGGGGTCTTTCACAGATACGCAGTATTTT. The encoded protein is CASSSGSFTDTQYF.

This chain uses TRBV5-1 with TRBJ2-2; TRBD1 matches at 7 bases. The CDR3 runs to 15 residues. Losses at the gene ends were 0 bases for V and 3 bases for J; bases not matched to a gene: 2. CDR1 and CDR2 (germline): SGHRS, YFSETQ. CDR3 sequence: CASSLEGGDTGELFF. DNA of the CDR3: TGCGCCAGCAGCTTGGAAGGGGGCGACACCGGGGAGCTGTTTTTT.

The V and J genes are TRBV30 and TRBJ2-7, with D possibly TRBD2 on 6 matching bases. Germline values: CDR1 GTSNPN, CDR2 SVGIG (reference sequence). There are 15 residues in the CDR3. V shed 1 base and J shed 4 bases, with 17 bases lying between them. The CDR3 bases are TGTGCCTGGAGTGACGCGGGACCGGGCGGGTACGAGCAGTACTTC. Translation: CAWSDAGPGGYEQYF.

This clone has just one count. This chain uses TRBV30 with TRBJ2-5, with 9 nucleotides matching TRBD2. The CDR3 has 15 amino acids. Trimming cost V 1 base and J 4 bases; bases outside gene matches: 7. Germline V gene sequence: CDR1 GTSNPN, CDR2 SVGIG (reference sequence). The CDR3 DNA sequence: TGTGCCTGGAGTGAAGTAGCGGGGGTTGTAGAGACCCAGTACTTC. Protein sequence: CAWSEVAGVVETQYF.

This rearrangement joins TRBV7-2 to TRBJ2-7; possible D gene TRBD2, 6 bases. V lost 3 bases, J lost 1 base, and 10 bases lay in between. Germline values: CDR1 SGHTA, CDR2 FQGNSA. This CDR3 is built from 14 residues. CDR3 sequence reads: CASSFAEGSYEQYF. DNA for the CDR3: TGTGCCAGCAGCTTTGCGGAGGGATCCTACGAGCAGTACTTC.

CDR3 in DNA: TGTGCCAGCAGCACCGAGACAGGCTATGGCTACACCTTC. Its protein product is CASSTETGYGYTF. The chain recombines TRBV5-4 with TRBJ1-2, with D possibly matching TRBD1 (6 bases). This CDR3 is 13 amino acids long. Trimming took 4 bases from V and 4 from J, leaving 11 bases between them. From germline, CDR1 is SGHNT and CDR2 YYREEE (reference sequence).

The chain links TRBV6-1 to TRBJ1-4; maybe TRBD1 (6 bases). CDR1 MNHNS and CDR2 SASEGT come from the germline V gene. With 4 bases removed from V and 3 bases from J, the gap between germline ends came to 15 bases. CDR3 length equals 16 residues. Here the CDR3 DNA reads TGTGCCAGCAGTGCTAACCGGGACACGGCTAATGAAAAACTGTTTTTT. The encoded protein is CASSANRDTANEKLFF.

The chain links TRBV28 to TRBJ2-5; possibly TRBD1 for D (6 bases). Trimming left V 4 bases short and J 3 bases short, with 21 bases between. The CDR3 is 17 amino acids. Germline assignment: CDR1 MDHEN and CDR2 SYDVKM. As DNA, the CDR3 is TGTGCCAGCAGTTATGGGAAGACAGGACCATCAAAAGAGACCCAGTACTTC. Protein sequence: CASSYGKTGPSKETQYF.

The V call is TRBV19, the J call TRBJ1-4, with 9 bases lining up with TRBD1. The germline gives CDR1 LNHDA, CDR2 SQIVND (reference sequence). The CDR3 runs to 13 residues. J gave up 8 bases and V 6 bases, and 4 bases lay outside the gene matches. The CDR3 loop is CASRDRGEEKLFF. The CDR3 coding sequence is TGTGCCAGTAGGGACAGGGGTGAAGAAAAACTGTTTTTT.

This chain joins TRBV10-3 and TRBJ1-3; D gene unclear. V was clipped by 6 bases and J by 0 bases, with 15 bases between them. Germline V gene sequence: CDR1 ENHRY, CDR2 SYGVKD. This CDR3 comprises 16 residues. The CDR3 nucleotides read TGTGCCATCAGCCCCGGACTGACTCTCTCTGGAAACACCATATATTTT. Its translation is CAISPGLTLSGNTIYF.

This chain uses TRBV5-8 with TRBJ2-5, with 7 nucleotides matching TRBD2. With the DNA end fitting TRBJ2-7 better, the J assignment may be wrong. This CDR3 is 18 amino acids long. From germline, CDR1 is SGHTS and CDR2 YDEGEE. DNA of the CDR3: TGTGCCAGCAGCTTGGCCTATGCGGGAGCGGGCCCCTCCTACGAGCAGTACTTC. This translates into CASSLAYAGAGPSYEQYF.

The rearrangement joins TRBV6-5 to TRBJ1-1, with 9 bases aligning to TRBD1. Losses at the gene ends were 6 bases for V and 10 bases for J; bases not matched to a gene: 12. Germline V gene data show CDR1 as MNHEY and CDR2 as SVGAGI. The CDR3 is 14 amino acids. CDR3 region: CASSLQGADFGAFF. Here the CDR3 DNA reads TGTGCCAGCAGCCTACAGGGGGCCGACTTTGGAGCTTTCTTT.

This CDR3 reads CASSLAGRGDYGYTF. The CDR3 bases are TGTGCCAGCAGCTTAGCGGGCAGGGGAGACTATGGCTACACCTTC. The chain is built from TRBV7-2 and TRBJ1-2; D perhaps matches TRBD1 (6 bases). The CDR3 totals 15 residues. V lost 0 bases, J lost 3 bases, and 11 bases lay in between. Germline V gene data show CDR1 as SGHTA and CDR2 as FQGNSA.

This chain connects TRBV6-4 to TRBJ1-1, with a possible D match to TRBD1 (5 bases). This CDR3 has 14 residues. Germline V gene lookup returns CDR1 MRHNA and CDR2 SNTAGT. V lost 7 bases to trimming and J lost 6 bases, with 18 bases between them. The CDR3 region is CASKGEETGAEAFF. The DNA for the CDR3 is TGTGCCAGCAAAGGGGAAGAAACGGGGGCTGAAGCTTTCTTT.

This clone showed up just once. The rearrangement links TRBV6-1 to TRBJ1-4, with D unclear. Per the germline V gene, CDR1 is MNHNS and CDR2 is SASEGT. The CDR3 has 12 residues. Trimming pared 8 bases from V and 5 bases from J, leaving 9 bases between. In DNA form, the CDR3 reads TGTGCCAGCCGTACCGCGAATGAAAAACTGTTTTTT. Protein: CASRTANEKLFF.

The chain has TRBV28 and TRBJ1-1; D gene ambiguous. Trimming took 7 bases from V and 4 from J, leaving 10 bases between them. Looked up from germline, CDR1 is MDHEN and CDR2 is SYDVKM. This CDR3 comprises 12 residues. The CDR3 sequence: CASTERSTEAFF. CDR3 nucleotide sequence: TGTGCCAGCACCGAAAGGAGCACTGAAGCTTTCTTT.

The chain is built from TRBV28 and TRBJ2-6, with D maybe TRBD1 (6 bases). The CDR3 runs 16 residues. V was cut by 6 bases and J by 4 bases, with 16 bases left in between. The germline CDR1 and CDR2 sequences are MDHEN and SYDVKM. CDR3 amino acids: CASRPTGSRGANVLTF. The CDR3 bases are TGTGCCAGCAGGCCCACAGGGAGTAGGGGGGCCAACGTCCTGACTTTC.

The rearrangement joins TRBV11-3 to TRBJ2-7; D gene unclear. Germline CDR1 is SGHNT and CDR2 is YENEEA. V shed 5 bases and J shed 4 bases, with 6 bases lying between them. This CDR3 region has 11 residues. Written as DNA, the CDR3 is TGTGCCAGCAGCCCCCTATACGAGCAGTACTTC. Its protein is CASSPLYEQYF.

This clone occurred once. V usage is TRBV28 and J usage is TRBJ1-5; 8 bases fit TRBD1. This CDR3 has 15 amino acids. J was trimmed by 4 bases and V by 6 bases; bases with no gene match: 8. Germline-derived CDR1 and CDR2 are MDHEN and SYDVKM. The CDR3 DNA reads TGTGCCAGCAGGCCCGGACAGGGCGGGAATCAGCCCCAGCATTTT. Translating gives CASRPGQGGNQPQHF.